The rows below give T cell receptor beta chains drawn from one sample of a study of T cell responses to AZD1222 COVID-19 vaccine. Profiled with immunoSEQ multiplex PCR; TCRdb holds only in-frame clones, not every one. Found here are 130,000 to 150,000 clones, more than 75% of them singletons; the top ten hold about 4%. This specimen consisted of peripheral blood, obtained on day 0 of MenACWY control vaccination. These receptors all come from an adult in good health. The CDR3 runs from the conserved cysteine through the conserved F or W. Fields, in order: clone size, D gene, CDR3 length, J gene, V gene, CDR3 DNA, CDR3 protein. The D gene is left open where the match is weak. Where a row states a size, it is once, few, many or the class of an expanded clone; other rows omit it.

clone size: .
D gene: .
CDR3 length: 15
J gene: TRBJ1-2
V gene: TRBV6-5
CDR3 DNA: TGTGCCAGCAGCCTGGGGGCACTGACTAACTATGGCTACACCTTC
CDR3 protein: CASSLGALTNYGYTF

clone size: .
D gene: TRBD2
CDR3 length: 16
J gene: TRBJ2-2
V gene: TRBV4-1
CDR3 DNA: TGCGCCAGCAGCCAAGAGTTAGCGGGGGGCCACCGGGAGCTGTTTTTT
CDR3 protein: CASSQELAGGHRELFF

clone size: once
D gene: TRBD2
CDR3 length: 15
J gene: TRBJ2-1
V gene: TRBV7-8
CDR3 DNA: TGTGCCAGCAGATTCGGGACTAGCGGCTACAATGAGCAGTTCTTC
CDR3 protein: CASRFGTSGYNEQFF

clone size: .
D gene: .
CDR3 length: 11
J gene: TRBJ1-1
V gene: TRBV6-5
CDR3 DNA: TGTGCCAGCAGTTACTTTGGGGAATCGATCTTT
CDR3 protein: CASSYFGESIF

clone size: .
D gene: .
CDR3 length: 15
J gene: TRBJ2-3
V gene: TRBV19
CDR3 DNA: TGTGCCAGTAGTTTCGGACTACCTAGCACAGATACGCAGTATTTT
CDR3 protein: CASSFGLPSTDTQYF

clone size: .
D gene: .
CDR3 length: 14
J gene: TRBJ1-6
V gene: TRBV2
CDR3 DNA: TGTGCCAGCAGTCCCGGGACCAATAATTCACCCCTCCACTTT
CDR3 protein: CASSPGTNNSPLHF

clone size: .
D gene: TRBD2
CDR3 length: 21
J gene: TRBJ2-3
V gene: TRBV7-3
CDR3 DNA: TGTGCCAGCAGCTCGACCGGCTGGGCCAACCCCGGGACTAGCGGGACAGATACGCAGTATTTT
CDR3 protein: CASSSTGWANPGTSGTDTQYF

clone size: .
D gene: .
CDR3 length: 18
J gene: TRBJ2-7
V gene: TRBV3-1/TRBV3-2
CDR3 DNA: TGTGCCAGCAGCCAAGATTACCCCCCTACCGGGACACTCTACGAGCAGTACTTC
CDR3 protein: CASSQDYPPTGTLYEQYF

clone size: .
D gene: TRBD1
CDR3 length: 15
J gene: TRBJ1-2
V gene: TRBV27
CDR3 DNA: TGTGCCAGCAGTCCGACGGACAGGGTTCGCTATGGCTACACCTTC
CDR3 protein: CASSPTDRVRYGYTF

clone size: once
D gene: .
CDR3 length: 13
J gene: TRBJ2-5
V gene: TRBV2
CDR3 DNA: TGTGCCAGCAGGAGGAACCCGGGGGAGACCCAGTACTTC
CDR3 protein: CASRRNPGETQYF

clone size: .
D gene: .
CDR3 length: 14
J gene: TRBJ1-4
V gene: TRBV5-6
CDR3 DNA: TGTGCCAGCAGCTTGAGGGGGTATGATGAAAAACTGTTTTTT
CDR3 protein: CASSLRGYDEKLFF

clone size: few
D gene: .
CDR3 length: 15
J gene: TRBJ2-2
V gene: TRBV7-9
CDR3 DNA: TGTGCCAGCAGCTTAGCTGGTAGGGGCCTCGGGGAGCTGTTTTTT
CDR3 protein: CASSLAGRGLGELFF

clone size: once
D gene: TRBD1
CDR3 length: 15
J gene: TRBJ1-4
V gene: TRBV7-6
CDR3 DNA: TGTGCCAGCAGCTTAGAGGGGGCGACTAATGAAAAACTGTTTTTT
CDR3 protein: CASSLEGATNEKLFF

clone size: .
D gene: .
CDR3 length: 13
J gene: TRBJ1-5
V gene: TRBV2
CDR3 DNA: TGTGCCAGCACCCTCCCGGGCGACCAGCCCCAGCATTTT
CDR3 protein: CASTLPGDQPQHF

clone size: .
D gene: TRBD2
CDR3 length: 15
J gene: TRBJ2-1
V gene: TRBV7-8
CDR3 DNA: TGTGCCAGCAGCTCGGGACTAGCGGGGGACAATGAGCAGTTCTTC
CDR3 protein: CASSSGLAGDNEQFF

clone size: .
D gene: .
CDR3 length: 13
J gene: TRBJ1-2
V gene: TRBV30
CDR3 DNA: TGTGCCTGGAGTGGCCAGGGGCCCTATGGCTACACCTTC
CDR3 protein: CAWSGQGPYGYTF

clone size: .
D gene: TRBD1
CDR3 length: 16
J gene: TRBJ2-2
V gene: TRBV5-1
CDR3 DNA: TGCGCCAGCAGCTTGGCAACAGGGGGCCCCACCGGGGAGCTGTTTTTT
CDR3 protein: CASSLATGGPTGELFF

clone size: once
D gene: .
CDR3 length: 16
J gene: TRBJ1-3
V gene: TRBV6-6
CDR3 DNA: TGTGCCAGCGGAAAAAACGCGGGCACCTCTGGAAACACCATATATTTT
CDR3 protein: CASGKNAGTSGNTIYF

clone size: .
D gene: TRBD1
CDR3 length: 13
J gene: TRBJ2-2
V gene: TRBV30
CDR3 DNA: TGTGCCTGGACCAGGGGGCTCACCGGGGAGCTGTTTTTT
CDR3 protein: CAWTRGLTGELFF

clone size: .
D gene: .
CDR3 length: 13
J gene: TRBJ1-2
V gene: TRBV15
CDR3 DNA: TGTGCCACCAGCAGAGCTGGATTCTATGGCTACACCTTC
CDR3 protein: CATSRAGFYGYTF

clone size: once
D gene: TRBD1
CDR3 length: 16
J gene: TRBJ1-2
V gene: TRBV2
CDR3 DNA: TGTGCCAGCAGTGAAGACAGGGGTTGGAGTTCTTATGGCTACACCTTC
CDR3 protein: CASSEDRGWSSYGYTF

clone size: few
D gene: .
CDR3 length: 13
J gene: TRBJ1-1
V gene: TRBV7-6
CDR3 DNA: TGTGCCAGCAACGCAGGTCCGAACACTGAAGCTTTCTTT
CDR3 protein: CASNAGPNTEAFF

clone size: .
D gene: .
CDR3 length: 11
J gene: TRBJ1-1
V gene: TRBV25-1
CDR3 DNA: TGTGCCACCGCGGGAGGGGCTGAAGCTTTCTTT
CDR3 protein: CATAGGAEAFF

clone size: .
D gene: .
CDR3 length: 16
J gene: TRBJ1-6
V gene: TRBV5-5
CDR3 DNA: TGTGCCAGCAGCTCCTTGGGGCAGCCTTATAATTCACCCCTCCACTTT
CDR3 protein: CASSSLGQPYNSPLHF

clone size: .
D gene: .
CDR3 length: 13
J gene: TRBJ2-5
V gene: TRBV20-1
CDR3 DNA: TGCAGTGCTAGTGTTACATCTCAAGAGACCCAGTACTTC
CDR3 protein: CSASVTSQETQYF

clone size: .
D gene: .
CDR3 length: 17
J gene: TRBJ2-6
V gene: TRBV19
CDR3 DNA: TGTGCCAGTAGTATAGATCTGAGGACCTCTGGGGCCAACGTCCTGACTTTC
CDR3 protein: CASSIDLRTSGANVLTF

clone size: .
D gene: .
CDR3 length: 12
J gene: TRBJ1-2
V gene: TRBV7-9
CDR3 DNA: TGTGCCAGCAGCCCTGCGCCCGATGGCTACACCTTC
CDR3 protein: CASSPAPDGYTF

clone size: .
D gene: .
CDR3 length: 12
J gene: TRBJ1-4
V gene: TRBV6-5
CDR3 DNA: TGTGCCAGCAGGGGAGTGTTTGAAAAACTGTTTTTT
CDR3 protein: CASRGVFEKLFF

clone size: .
D gene: TRBD2
CDR3 length: 16
J gene: TRBJ2-1
V gene: TRBV11-2
CDR3 DNA: TGTGCCAGCAGCGTTAGCGGGGGAGGGGCAATAGGTGAGCAGTTCTTC
CDR3 protein: CASSVSGGGAIGEQFF

clone size: .
D gene: .
CDR3 length: 14
J gene: TRBJ1-2
V gene: TRBV7-9
CDR3 DNA: TGTGCCAGCAGCTCACCATCCGCGGGGCAGCTTTACACCTTC
CDR3 protein: CASSSPSAGQLYTF

clone size: .
D gene: .
CDR3 length: 16
J gene: TRBJ1-2
V gene: TRBV24-1
CDR3 DNA: TGTGCCACCAGTGATAACGAGGGAATAGCTAACTATGGCTACACCTTC
CDR3 protein: CATSDNEGIANYGYTF

clone size: .
D gene: .
CDR3 length: 15
J gene: TRBJ1-2
V gene: TRBV5-1
CDR3 DNA: TGCGCCAGCAGCTTAGGAGACGGGAAGGGTTATGGCTACACCTTC
CDR3 protein: CASSLGDGKGYGYTF

clone size: .
D gene: .
CDR3 length: 13
J gene: TRBJ1-2
V gene: TRBV3-1/TRBV3-2
CDR3 DNA: TGTGCCAGCAGCCCGCAGACAGACTATGGCTACACCTTC
CDR3 protein: CASSPQTDYGYTF

clone size: .
D gene: .
CDR3 length: 15
J gene: TRBJ1-1
V gene: TRBV4-1
CDR3 DNA: TGCGCCAGCAGCCAAGGACCTGACGGAAACACTGAAGCTTTCTTT
CDR3 protein: CASSQGPDGNTEAFF

clone size: once
D gene: TRBD1
CDR3 length: 12
J gene: TRBJ1-6
V gene: TRBV2
CDR3 DNA: TGTACGACCGACAGGGACAATTCACCCCTCCACTTT
CDR3 protein: CTTDRDNSPLHF

clone size: once
D gene: .
CDR3 length: 16
J gene: TRBJ2-2
V gene: TRBV7-8
CDR3 DNA: TGTGCCAGCAGCTTAGCGGGCACCGCGAACACCGGGGAGCTGTTTTTT
CDR3 protein: CASSLAGTANTGELFF

clone size: .
D gene: .
CDR3 length: 12
J gene: TRBJ2-7
V gene: TRBV29-1
CDR3 DNA: TGCAGCGTTGGGGAGTGGAGGGGAGGGCAGTACTTC
CDR3 protein: CSVGEWRGGQYF

clone size: .
D gene: TRBD1
CDR3 length: 15
J gene: TRBJ2-1
V gene: TRBV6-5
CDR3 DNA: TGTGCCAGCAGTCCCCAGGGGGCCTCCTACAATGAGCAGTTCTTC
CDR3 protein: CASSPQGASYNEQFF

clone size: .
D gene: .
CDR3 length: 13
J gene: TRBJ2-7
V gene: TRBV10-3
CDR3 DNA: TGTGCCATCCGGGGGAACACAACCTACGAGCAGTACTTC
CDR3 protein: CAIRGNTTYEQYF

clone size: few
D gene: TRBD1
CDR3 length: 14
J gene: TRBJ1-1
V gene: TRBV5-4
CDR3 DNA: TGTGCCAGCAGCTCGTCGACAGGGGGGACTGAAGCTTTCTTT
CDR3 protein: CASSSSTGGTEAFF

clone size: .
D gene: .
CDR3 length: 12
J gene: TRBJ1-1
V gene: TRBV28
CDR3 DNA: TGTGCCATCGGGACAACGAACACTGAAGCTTTCTTT
CDR3 protein: CAIGTTNTEAFF

clone size: .
D gene: .
CDR3 length: 14
J gene: TRBJ1-2
V gene: TRBV2
CDR3 DNA: TGTGCCAGCACTGCTCTTGCCGCGTTTGGAGGCTACACCTTC
CDR3 protein: CASTALAAFGGYTF

clone size: .
D gene: .
CDR3 length: 13
J gene: TRBJ1-5
V gene: TRBV6-5
CDR3 DNA: TGTGCCAGCAGTCAGGGGAGTTCGTCGGCCCAGCATTTT
CDR3 protein: CASSQGSSSAQHF

clone size: .
D gene: .
CDR3 length: 14
J gene: TRBJ2-3
V gene: TRBV19
CDR3 DNA: TGTGCCAGTAGTATAGGTCAGACAGCAGATACGCAGTATTTT
CDR3 protein: CASSIGQTADTQYF

clone size: .
D gene: .
CDR3 length: 14
J gene: TRBJ1-5
V gene: TRBV6-5
CDR3 DNA: TGTGCCAGCGTGCAGGGTTGGGGCAATCAGCCCCAGCATTTT
CDR3 protein: CASVQGWGNQPQHF

clone size: .
D gene: .
CDR3 length: 14
J gene: TRBJ1-2
V gene: TRBV13
CDR3 DNA: TGTGCCAGCAGCTTCCAAAGGGCTAACTATGGCTACACCTTC
CDR3 protein: CASSFQRANYGYTF

clone size: .
D gene: .
CDR3 length: 16
J gene: TRBJ1-5
V gene: TRBV2
CDR3 DNA: TGTGCCAGCGCACCGCAGGGAAGCTATAGCAATCAGCCCCAGCATTTT
CDR3 protein: CASAPQGSYSNQPQHF

clone size: .
D gene: TRBD2
CDR3 length: 15
J gene: TRBJ2-3
V gene: TRBV19
CDR3 DNA: TGTGCCAGTAGTATAGCACTAGCGCCCACAGATACGCAGTATTTT
CDR3 protein: CASSIALAPTDTQYF

clone size: .
D gene: .
CDR3 length: 19
J gene: TRBJ2-3
V gene: TRBV2
CDR3 DNA: TGTGCCAGCGTTGGGGGGCGGGGGTTTTCCCTGCGGGGCACAGATACGCAGTATTTT
CDR3 protein: CASVGGRGFSLRGTDTQYF

clone size: .
D gene: .
CDR3 length: 17
J gene: TRBJ1-4
V gene: TRBV27
CDR3 DNA: TGTGCCAGCAGTTTATTATCCCACGGCGCAACTAATGAAAAACTGTTTTTT
CDR3 protein: CASSLLSHGATNEKLFF

clone size: few
D gene: TRBD1
CDR3 length: 14
J gene: TRBJ1-5
V gene: TRBV6-5
CDR3 DNA: TGTGCCAGCAGCCATGGGACAGGGAAACAGCCCCAGCATTTT
CDR3 protein: CASSHGTGKQPQHF

clone size: .
D gene: .
CDR3 length: 15
J gene: TRBJ1-5
V gene: TRBV7-9
CDR3 DNA: TGTGCCAGCAGCTTATCGGGACAAGGGCGTCAGCCCCAGCATTTT
CDR3 protein: CASSLSGQGRQPQHF

clone size: .
D gene: .
CDR3 length: 14
J gene: TRBJ2-3
V gene: TRBV5-4
CDR3 DNA: TGTGCCAGCAGCTCCAGGGATAGGACAGATACGCAGTATTTT
CDR3 protein: CASSSRDRTDTQYF

clone size: .
D gene: .
CDR3 length: 17
J gene: TRBJ1-6
V gene: TRBV28
CDR3 DNA: TGTGCCAGCAGTTTAGGTGGATCGAGCTCCTATAATTCACCCCTCCACTTT
CDR3 protein: CASSLGGSSSYNSPLHF

clone size: .
D gene: TRBD2
CDR3 length: 14
J gene: TRBJ2-2
V gene: TRBV9
CDR3 DNA: TGTGCCAGCAGCGTACGGGAGGCTGCCGGGGAGCTGTTTTTT
CDR3 protein: CASSVREAAGELFF

clone size: once
D gene: .
CDR3 length: 10
J gene: TRBJ1-5
V gene: TRBV20-1
CDR3 DNA: TGCAGTGCAGGAAGTCAGCCCCAGCATTTT
CDR3 protein: CSAGSQPQHF